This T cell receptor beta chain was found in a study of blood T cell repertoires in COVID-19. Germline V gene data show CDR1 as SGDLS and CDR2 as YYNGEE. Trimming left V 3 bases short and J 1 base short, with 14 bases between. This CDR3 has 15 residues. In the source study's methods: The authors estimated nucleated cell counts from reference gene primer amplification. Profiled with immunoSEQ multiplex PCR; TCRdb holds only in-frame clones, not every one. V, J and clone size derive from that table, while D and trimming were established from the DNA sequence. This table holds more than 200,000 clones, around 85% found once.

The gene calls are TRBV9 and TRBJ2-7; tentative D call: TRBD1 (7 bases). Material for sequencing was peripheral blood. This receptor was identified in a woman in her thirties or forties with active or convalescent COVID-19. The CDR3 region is CASSDDRAGSYEQYF. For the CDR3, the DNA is TGTGCCAGCAGCGATGACAGGGCGGGGTCCTACGAGCAGTACTTC.